This is a list of T cell receptor beta chains from one sample in a study of glioma-infiltrating T cells after dendritic cell vaccination. TCRdb's copy holds only in-frame clones and misses some; the assay was immunoSEQ multiplex PCR. Here the sample spans around 78,000 clones, 85% being singletons. The source was blood, collected after dendritic cell vaccination. These receptors all stem from a human donor with glioblastoma. Each CDR3 is given with its conserved first and last residue. D genes are given only for firm matches. Clone size is stated in some rows and not others, as once, few, many or a class when expanded.

J: TRBJ1-2; D: TRBD1; V: TRBV5-4; size: .; DNA: TGTGCCAGCAACAGACAGGGCAACTATGGCTACACCTTC; CDR3: CASNRQGNYGYTF
J: TRBJ1-1; D: .; V: TRBV21-1; size: once; DNA: TGTGCCAGCATGCAGGGGTATAGGGCTGAAGCTTTCTTT; CDR3: CASMQGYRAEAFF
J: TRBJ1-1; D: TRBD1; V: TRBV7-3; size: .; DNA: TGTGCCAGCAGCTCACAACCAGGGGGCAGAGCTTTCTTT; CDR3: CASSSQPGGRAFF
J: TRBJ1-5; D: TRBD1; V: TRBV5-1; size: .; DNA: TGCGCCAGCAGCTCGACAGGGCCCAATCAGCCCCAGCATTTT; CDR3: CASSSTGPNQPQHF
J: TRBJ2-1; D: TRBD2; V: TRBV7-2; size: .; DNA: TGTGCCAGCAGCTTAGTACTAGCGGGGGGTTACAATGAGCAGTTCTTC; CDR3: CASSLVLAGGYNEQFF
J: TRBJ1-5; D: TRBD1; V: TRBV9; size: .; DNA: TGTGCCAGCAGCCCTCAGGGGGGAATTCAGCCCCAGCATTTT; CDR3: CASSPQGGIQPQHF
J: TRBJ1-4; D: .; V: TRBV6-6; size: .; DNA: TGTGCCAGCAGCCACCGGAAAGTGACATTTGAAAAACTGTTTTTT; CDR3: CASSHRKVTFEKLFF
J: TRBJ1-3; D: .; V: TRBV9; size: .; DNA: TGTGCCAGCAGCGTACGGGACTCTGGAAACACCATATATTTT; CDR3: CASSVRDSGNTIYF
J: TRBJ1-2; D: .; V: TRBV4-1; size: .; DNA: TGCGCCAGCAGCCCGAAAGGAGGGGTCCGTTACTATGGCTACACCTTC; CDR3: CASSPKGGVRYYGYTF
J: TRBJ1-5; D: TRBD1; V: TRBV10-3; size: .; DNA: TGTGCCATCAGTGAGTCGGGGACAGACCAGCCCCAGCATTTT; CDR3: CAISESGTDQPQHF
J: TRBJ2-1; D: .; V: TRBV7-7; size: .; DNA: TGTGCCAGCAGCTGGGCGCAGGGCAATGAGCAGTTCTTC; CDR3: CASSWAQGNEQFF
J: TRBJ2-1; D: TRBD2; V: TRBV15; size: .; DNA: TGTGCCACCAGCAAGCCCCAGGGGCTAGCGGGCTCGGGTGAGCAGTTCTTC; CDR3: CATSKPQGLAGSGEQFF
J: TRBJ2-3; D: TRBD2; V: TRBV19; size: .; DNA: TGTGCCAGCGGGGGAGCGGGACCCCCAGATACGCAGTATTTT; CDR3: CASGGAGPPDTQYF
J: TRBJ2-1; D: TRBD2; V: TRBV30; size: .; DNA: TGTGCCTGGAGGAGAAAACTTTTAGCGGGAGGAAATGAGCAGTTCTTC; CDR3: CAWRRKLLAGGNEQFF
J: TRBJ2-7; D: .; V: TRBV7-7; size: .; DNA: TGTGCCAGCAGCCCGTTATTCGCGTCTTACGAGCAGTACTTC; CDR3: CASSPLFASYEQYF
J: TRBJ2-7; D: .; V: TRBV5-4; size: .; DNA: TGTGCCAGCAGCTCGGAAAGAGGGAGCGGTCTCTACGAGCAGTACTTC; CDR3: CASSSERGSGLYEQYF
J: TRBJ1-2; D: TRBD1; V: TRBV25-1; size: .; DNA: TGTGCCAGCAGTGACCCAGGGGGCGCTGACTATGGCTACACCTTC; CDR3: CASSDPGGADYGYTF
J: TRBJ2-3; D: TRBD2; V: TRBV10-3; size: few; DNA: TGTGCCATCAGTGATAGCGGGGGGGCACCAGATACGCAGTATTTT; CDR3: CAISDSGGAPDTQYF
J: TRBJ1-4; D: .; V: TRBV2; size: .; DNA: TGTGCCAGCAGTGACCGTACAACTAATGAAAAACTGTTTTTT; CDR3: CASSDRTTNEKLFF